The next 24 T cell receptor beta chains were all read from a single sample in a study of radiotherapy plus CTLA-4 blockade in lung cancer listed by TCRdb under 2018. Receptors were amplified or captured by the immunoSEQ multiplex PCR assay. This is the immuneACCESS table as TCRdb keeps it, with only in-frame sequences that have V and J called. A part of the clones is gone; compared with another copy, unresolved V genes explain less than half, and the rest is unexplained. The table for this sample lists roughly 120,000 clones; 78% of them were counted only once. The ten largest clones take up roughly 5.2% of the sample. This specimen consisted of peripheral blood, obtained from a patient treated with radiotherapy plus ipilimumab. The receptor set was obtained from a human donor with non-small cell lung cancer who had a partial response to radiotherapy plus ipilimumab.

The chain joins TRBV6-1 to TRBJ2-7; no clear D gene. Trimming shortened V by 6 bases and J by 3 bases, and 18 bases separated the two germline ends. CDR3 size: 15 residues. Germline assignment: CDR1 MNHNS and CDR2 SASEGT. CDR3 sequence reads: CASRRSSQANYEQYF. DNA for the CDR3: TGTGCCAGCAGGCGTAGTAGTCAGGCTAACTACGAGCAGTACTTC.

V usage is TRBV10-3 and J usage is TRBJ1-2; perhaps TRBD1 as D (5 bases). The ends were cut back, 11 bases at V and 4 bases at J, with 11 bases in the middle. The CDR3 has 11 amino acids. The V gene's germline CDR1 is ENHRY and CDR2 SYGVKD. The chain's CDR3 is CAVGTSYGYTF. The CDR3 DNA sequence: TGTGCCGTCGGGACTTCCTATGGCTACACCTTC.

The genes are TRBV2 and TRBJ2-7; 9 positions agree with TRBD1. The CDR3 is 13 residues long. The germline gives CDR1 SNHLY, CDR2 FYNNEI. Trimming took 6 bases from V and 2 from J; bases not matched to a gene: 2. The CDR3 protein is CASRTGGTYEQYV. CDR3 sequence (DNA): TGTGCCAGCAGGACAGGGGGAACCTACGAGCAGTACGTC.

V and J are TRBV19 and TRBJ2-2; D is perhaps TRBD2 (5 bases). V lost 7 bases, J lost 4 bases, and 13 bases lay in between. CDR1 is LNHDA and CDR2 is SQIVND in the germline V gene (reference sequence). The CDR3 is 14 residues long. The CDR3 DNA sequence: TGTGCCAGTACCGCCACTAGGGCCACCGGGGAGCTGTTTTTT. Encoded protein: CASTATRATGELFF.

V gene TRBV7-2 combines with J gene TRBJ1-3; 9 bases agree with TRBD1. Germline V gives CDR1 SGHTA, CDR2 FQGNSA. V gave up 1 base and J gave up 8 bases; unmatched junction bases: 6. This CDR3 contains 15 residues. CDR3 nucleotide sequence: TGTGCCAGCAGCTTAGAGCCGACAGGGGGGTACACCATATATTTT. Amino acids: CASSLEPTGGYTIYF.

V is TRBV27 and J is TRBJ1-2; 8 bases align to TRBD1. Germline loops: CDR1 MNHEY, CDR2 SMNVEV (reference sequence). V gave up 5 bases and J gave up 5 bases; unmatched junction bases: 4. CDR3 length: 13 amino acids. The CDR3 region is CASSARQGYGYTF. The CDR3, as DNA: TGTGCCAGCAGTGCTAGACAGGGGTATGGCTACACCTTC.

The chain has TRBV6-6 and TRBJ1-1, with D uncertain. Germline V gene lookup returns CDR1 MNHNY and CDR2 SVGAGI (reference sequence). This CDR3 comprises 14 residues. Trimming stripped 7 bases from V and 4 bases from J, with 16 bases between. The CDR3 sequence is CASKPGSSSTEAFF. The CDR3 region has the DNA TGTGCCAGCAAACCAGGCTCTTCAAGCACTGAAGCTTTCTTT.

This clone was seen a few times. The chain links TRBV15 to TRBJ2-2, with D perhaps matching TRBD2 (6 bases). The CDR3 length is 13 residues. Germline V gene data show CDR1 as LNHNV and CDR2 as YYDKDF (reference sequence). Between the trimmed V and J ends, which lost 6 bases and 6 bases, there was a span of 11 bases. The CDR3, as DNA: TGTGCCACCAGGGGGTGGGAGGCCGGGGAGCTGTTTTTT. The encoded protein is CATRGWEAGELFF.

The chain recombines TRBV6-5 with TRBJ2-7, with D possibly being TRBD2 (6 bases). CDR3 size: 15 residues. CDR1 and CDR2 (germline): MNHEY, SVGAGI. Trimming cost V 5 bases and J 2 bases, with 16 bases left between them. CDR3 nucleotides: TGTGCCAGCAGTCTCAGAAGGACGGGGGCCTACGAGCAGTACTTC. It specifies CASSLRRTGAYEQYF.

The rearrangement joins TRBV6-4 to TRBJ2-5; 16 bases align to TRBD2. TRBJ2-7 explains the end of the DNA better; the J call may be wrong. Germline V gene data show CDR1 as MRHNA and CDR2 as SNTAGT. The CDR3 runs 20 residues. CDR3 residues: CASSDEGLAGGFAGPYEQYF. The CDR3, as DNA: TGTGCCAGCAGTGACGAGGGACTAGCGGGAGGGTTTGCAGGGCCCTACGAGCAGTACTTC.

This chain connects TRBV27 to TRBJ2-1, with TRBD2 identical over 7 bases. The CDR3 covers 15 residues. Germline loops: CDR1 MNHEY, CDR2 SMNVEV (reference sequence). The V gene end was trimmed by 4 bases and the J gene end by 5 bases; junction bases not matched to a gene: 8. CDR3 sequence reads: CASSSWTSSHNEQFF. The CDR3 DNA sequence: TGTGCCAGCAGTTCCTGGACTAGTTCCCACAATGAGCAGTTCTTC.

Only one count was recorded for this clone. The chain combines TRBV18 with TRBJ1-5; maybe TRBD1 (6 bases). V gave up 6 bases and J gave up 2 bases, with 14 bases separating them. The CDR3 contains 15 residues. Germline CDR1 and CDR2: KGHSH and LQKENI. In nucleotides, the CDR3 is TGTGCCAGCTCCCCCACAGGGTTCGGCAATCAGCCCCAGCATTTT. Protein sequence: CASSPTGFGNQPQHF.

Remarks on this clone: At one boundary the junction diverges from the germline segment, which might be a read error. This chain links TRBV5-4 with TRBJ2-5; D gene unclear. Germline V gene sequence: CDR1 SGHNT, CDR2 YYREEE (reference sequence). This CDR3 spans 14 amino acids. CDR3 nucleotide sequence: TGCGCCAGCAGCCAAGATCCCAGGCAAGAGACCCAGTACTTC. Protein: CASSQDPRQETQYF.

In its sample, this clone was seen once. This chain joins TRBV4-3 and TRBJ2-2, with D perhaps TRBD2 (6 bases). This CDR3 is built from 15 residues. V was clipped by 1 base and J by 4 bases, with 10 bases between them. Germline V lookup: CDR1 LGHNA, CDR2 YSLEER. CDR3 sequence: CASSQGLGFTGELFF. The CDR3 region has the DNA TGCGCCAGCAGCCAAGGACTAGGGTTCACCGGGGAGCTGTTTTTT.

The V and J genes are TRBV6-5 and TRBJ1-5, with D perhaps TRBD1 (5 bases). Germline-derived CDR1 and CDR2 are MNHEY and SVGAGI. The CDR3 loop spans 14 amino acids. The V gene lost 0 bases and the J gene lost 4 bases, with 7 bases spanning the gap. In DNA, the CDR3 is TGTGCCAGCAGTTACTCGCGACAGAATCAGCCCCAGCATTTT. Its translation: CASSYSRQNQPQHF.

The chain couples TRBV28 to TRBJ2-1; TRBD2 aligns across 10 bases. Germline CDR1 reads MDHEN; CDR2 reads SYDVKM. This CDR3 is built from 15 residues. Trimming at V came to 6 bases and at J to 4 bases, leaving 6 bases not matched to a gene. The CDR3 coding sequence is TGTGCCAGCAGCCAGACTAGCGGGTTGTACAATGAGCAGTTCTTC. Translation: CASSQTSGLYNEQFF.

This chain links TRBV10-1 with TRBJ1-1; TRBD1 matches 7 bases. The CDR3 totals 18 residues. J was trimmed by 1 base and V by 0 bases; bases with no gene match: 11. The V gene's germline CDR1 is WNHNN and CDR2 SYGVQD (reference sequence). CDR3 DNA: TGCGCCAGCAGTGAGTCGACTCGTGAGACAGGGTGGAACACTGAAGCTTTCTTT. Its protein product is CASSESTRETGWNTEAFF.

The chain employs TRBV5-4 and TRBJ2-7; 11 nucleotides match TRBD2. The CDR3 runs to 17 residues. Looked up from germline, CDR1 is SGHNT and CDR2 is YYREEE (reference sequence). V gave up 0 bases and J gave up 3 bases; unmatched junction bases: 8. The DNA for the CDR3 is TGTGCCAGCAGCTTGGCGGGGACTAGCGGAACCCGCTACGAGCAGTACTTC. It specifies CASSLAGTSGTRYEQYF.

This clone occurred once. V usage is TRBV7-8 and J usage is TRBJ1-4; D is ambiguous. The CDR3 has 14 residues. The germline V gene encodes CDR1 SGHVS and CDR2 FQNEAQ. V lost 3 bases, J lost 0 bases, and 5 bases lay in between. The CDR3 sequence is CASSFEATNEKLFF. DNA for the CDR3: TGTGCCAGCAGCTTCGAGGCAACTAATGAAAAACTGTTTTTT.

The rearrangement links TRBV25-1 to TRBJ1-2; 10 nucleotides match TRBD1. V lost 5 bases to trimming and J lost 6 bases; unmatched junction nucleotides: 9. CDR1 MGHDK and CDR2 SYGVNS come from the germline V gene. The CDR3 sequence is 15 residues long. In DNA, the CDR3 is TGTGCCAGCAGTAATCGACAGGGGGCTTTCGATGGCTACACCTTC. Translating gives CASSNRQGAFDGYTF.

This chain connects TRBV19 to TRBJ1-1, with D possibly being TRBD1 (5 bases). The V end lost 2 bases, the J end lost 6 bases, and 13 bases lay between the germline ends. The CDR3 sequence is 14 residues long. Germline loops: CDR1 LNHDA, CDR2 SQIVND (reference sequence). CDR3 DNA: TGTGCCAGTAGTATACGCGCAGGGCAGGCTGAAGCTTTCTTT. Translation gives CASSIRAGQAEAFF.

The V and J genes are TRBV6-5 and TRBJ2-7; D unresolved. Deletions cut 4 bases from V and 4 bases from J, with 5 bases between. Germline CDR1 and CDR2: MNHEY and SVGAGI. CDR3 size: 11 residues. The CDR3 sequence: CASSSYYEQYF. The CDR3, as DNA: TGTGCCAGCAGTTCTTATTACGAGCAGTACTTC.

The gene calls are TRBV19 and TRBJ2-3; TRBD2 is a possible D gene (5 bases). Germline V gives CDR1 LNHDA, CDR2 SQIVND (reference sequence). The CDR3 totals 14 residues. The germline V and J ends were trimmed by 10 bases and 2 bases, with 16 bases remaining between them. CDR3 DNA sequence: TGTGCCACCTCCCCAGCGGAGACCACAGATACGCAGTATTTT. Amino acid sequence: CATSPAETTDTQYF.

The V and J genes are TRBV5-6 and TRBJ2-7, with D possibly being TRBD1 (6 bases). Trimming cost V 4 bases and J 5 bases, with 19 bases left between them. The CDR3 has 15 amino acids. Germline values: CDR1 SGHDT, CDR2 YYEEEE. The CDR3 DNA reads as TGTGCCAGCAGCCCACGGGACACCCTCTTCCACGAGCAGTACTTC. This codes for CASSPRDTLFHEQYF. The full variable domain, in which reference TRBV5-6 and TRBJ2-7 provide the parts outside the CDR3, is DAGVTQSPTHLIKTRGQQVTLRCSPKSGHDTVSWYQQALGQGPQFIFQYYEEEERQRGNFPDRFSGHQFPNYSSELNVNALLLGDSALYLCASSPRDTLFHEQYFGPGTRLTVT.